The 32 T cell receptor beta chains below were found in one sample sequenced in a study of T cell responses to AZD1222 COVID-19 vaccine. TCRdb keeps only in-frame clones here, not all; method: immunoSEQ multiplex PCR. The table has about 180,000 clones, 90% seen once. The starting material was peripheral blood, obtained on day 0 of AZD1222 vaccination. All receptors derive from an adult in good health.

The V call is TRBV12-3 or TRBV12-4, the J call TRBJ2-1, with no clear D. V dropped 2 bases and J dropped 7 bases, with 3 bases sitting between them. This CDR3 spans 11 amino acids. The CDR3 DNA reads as TGTGCCAGCAGTTTAAGTAATGAGCAGTTCTTC. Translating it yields CASSLSNEQFF.

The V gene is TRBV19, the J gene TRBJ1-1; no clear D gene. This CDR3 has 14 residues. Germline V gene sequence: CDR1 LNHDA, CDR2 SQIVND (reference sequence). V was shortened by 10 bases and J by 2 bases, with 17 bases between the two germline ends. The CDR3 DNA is TGTGCCATCAGTATAAAGGCGGGCAACACTGAAGCTTTCTTT. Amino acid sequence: CAISIKAGNTEAFF.

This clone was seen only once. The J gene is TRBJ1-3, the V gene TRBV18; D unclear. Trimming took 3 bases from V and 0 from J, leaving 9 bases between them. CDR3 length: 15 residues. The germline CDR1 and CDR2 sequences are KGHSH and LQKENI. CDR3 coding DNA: TGTGCCAGCTCACCGAGTCATAGCTCTGGAAACACCATATATTTT. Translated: CASSPSHSSGNTIYF.

The CDR3 DNA reads as TGTGCCAGCAGCTTAGGGACTAGTTTCGAGCAGTACTTC. It specifies CASSLGTSFEQYF. This chain uses TRBV7-2 with TRBJ2-7, with 7 bases matching TRBD2. J lost 6 bases, V lost 1 base, and 3 bases had no gene match. Germline V gene lookup returns CDR1 SGHTA and CDR2 FQGNSA. This CDR3 has 13 residues.

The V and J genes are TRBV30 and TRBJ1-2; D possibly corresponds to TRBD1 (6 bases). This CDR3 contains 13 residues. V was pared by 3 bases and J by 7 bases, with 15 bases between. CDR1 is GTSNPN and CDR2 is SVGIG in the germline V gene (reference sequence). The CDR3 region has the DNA TGTGCCTGGAGCCTGCTGGGGGCTGGTGGCTACACCTTC. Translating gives CAWSLLGAGGYTF. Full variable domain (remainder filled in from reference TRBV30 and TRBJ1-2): SQTIHQWPATLVQPVGSPLSLECTVEGTSNPNLYWYRQAAGRGLQLLFYSVGIGQISSEVPQNLSASRPQDRQFILSSKKLLLSDSGFYLCAWSLLGAGGYTFGSGTRLTVV.

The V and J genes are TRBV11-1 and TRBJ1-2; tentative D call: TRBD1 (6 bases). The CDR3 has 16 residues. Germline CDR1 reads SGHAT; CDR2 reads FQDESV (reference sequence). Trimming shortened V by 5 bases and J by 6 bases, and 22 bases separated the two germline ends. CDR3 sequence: CASSRFRGPAGDGYTF. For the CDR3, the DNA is TGTGCCAGCAGCAGGTTTCGGGGACCAGCAGGGGATGGCTACACCTTC.

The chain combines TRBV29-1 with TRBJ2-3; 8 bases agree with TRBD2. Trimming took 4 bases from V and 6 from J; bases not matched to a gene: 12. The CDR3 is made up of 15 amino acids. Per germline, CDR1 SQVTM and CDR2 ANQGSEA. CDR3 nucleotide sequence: TGCAGCGTTGGATCGGGTAGCGGGGCTGGGGATACGCAGTATTTT. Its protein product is CSVGSGSGAGDTQYF.

CDR3 protein: CASSLRVNYEQYF. DNA for the CDR3: TGCGCCAGCAGCTTGAGGGTGAACTACGAGCAGTACTTC. V is TRBV5-1 and J is TRBJ2-7; D remains unclear. Trimming removed 1 base from V and 3 bases from J, with 8 bases in between. The CDR3 loop spans 13 amino acids. CDR1 and CDR2 from the germline V gene are SGHRS and YFSETQ.

CDR3 DNA sequence: TGCAGTGCTACGGGGGTAAGCGAGCAGTACTTC. As protein: CSATGVSEQYF. This chain uses TRBV20-1 with TRBJ2-7; a possible D gene is TRBD2 (6 bases). The V gene lost 4 bases and the J gene lost 6 bases, with 10 bases spanning the gap. From germline, CDR1 is DFQATT and CDR2 SNEGSKA (reference sequence). The CDR3 is made up of 11 amino acids.

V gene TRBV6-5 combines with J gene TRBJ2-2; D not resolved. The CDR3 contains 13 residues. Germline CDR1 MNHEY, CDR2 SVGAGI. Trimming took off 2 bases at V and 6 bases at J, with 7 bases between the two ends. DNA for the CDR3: TGTGCCAGCAGTTACGATAGTTCCGGGGAGCTGTTTTTT. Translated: CASSYDSSGELFF.

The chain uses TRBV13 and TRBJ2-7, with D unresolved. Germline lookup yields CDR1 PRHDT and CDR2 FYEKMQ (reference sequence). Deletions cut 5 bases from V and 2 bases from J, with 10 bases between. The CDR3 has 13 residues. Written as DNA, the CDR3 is TGTGCCAGCAGCACCGCACTAACCTACGAGCAGTACTTC. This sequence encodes CASSTALTYEQYF.

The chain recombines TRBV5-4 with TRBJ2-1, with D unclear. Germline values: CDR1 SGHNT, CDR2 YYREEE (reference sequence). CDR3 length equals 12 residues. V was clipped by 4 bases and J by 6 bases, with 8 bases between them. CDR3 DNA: TGTGCCAGCAGCCACCCGGCCAATGAGCAGTTCTTC. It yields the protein CASSHPANEQFF.

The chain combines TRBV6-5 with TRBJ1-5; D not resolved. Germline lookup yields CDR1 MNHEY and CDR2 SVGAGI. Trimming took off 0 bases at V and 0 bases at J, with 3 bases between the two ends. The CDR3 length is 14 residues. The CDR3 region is CASSYSRSNQPQHF. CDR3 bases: TGTGCCAGCAGTTACTCTCGTAGCAATCAGCCCCAGCATTTT.

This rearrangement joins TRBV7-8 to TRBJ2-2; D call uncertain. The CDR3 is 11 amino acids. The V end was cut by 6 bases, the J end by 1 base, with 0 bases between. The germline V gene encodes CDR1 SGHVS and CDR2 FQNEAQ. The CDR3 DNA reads TGTGCCAGCAGGAACACCGGGGAGCTGTTTTTT. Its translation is CASRNTGELFF.

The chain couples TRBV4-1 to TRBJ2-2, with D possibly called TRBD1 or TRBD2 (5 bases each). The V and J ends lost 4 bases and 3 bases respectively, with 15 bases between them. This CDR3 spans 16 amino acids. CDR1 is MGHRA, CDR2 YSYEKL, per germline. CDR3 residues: CASSPRDGGYTGELFF. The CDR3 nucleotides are TGCGCCAGCAGCCCTCGGGACGGCGGGTACACCGGGGAGCTGTTTTTT.

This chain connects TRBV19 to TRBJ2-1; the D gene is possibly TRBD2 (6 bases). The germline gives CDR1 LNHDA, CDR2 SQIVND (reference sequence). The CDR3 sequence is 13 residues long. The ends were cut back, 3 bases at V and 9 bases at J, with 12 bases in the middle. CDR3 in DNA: TGTGCCAGTAGTATGTCTTCCGGGAGTGAGCAGTTCTTC. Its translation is CASSMSSGSEQFF.

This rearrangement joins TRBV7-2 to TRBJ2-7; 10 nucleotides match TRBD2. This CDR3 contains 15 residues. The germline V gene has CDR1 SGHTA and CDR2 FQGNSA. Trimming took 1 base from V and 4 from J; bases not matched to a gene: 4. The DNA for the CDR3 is TGTGCCAGCAGCTTAGACAGCGGGGGGGCGTACGAGCAGTACTTC. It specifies CASSLDSGGAYEQYF.

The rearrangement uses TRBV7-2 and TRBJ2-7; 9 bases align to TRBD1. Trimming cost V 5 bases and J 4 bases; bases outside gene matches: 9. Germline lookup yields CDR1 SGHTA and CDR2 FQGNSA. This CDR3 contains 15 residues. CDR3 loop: CASSPMGQGGYEQYF. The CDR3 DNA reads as TGTGCCAGCAGCCCCATGGGACAGGGAGGGTACGAGCAGTACTTC.

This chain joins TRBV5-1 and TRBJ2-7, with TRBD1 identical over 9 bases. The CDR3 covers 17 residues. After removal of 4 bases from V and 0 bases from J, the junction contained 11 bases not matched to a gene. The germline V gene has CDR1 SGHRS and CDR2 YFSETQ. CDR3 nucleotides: TGCGCCAGCAGCCTACCGGGACAGGGACAATTCTCCTACGAGCAGTACTTC. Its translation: CASSLPGQGQFSYEQYF.

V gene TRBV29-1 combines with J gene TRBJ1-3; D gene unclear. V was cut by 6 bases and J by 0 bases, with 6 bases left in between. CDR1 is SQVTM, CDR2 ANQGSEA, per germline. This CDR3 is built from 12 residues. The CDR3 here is CSVTSSGNTIYF. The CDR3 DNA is TGCAGCGTGACAAGCTCTGGAAACACCATATATTTT. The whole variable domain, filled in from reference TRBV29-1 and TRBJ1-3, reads SAVISQKPSRDICQRGTSLTIQCQVDSQVTMMFWYRQQPGQSLTLIATANQGSEATYESGFVIDKFPISRPNLTFSTLTVSNMSPEDSSIYLCSVTSSGNTIYFGEGSWLTVV.

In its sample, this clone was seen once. DNA for the CDR3: TGTGCCAGCAGCCGGCAGGCAGACCCAGATACGCAGTATTTT. Its translation: CASSRQADPDTQYF. V is TRBV11-1 and J is TRBJ2-3; D is unresolved. V was clipped by 5 bases and J by 4 bases, with 13 bases between them. Looked up from germline, CDR1 is SGHAT and CDR2 is FQDESV (reference sequence). The CDR3 runs to 14 residues.

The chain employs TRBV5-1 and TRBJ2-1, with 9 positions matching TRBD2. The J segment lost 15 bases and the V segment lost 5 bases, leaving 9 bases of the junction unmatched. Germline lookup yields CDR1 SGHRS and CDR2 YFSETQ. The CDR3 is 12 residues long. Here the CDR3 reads CASSGSGGEGFF. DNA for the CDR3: TGCGCCAGCAGTGGTAGCGGGGGAGAGGGGTTCTTC.

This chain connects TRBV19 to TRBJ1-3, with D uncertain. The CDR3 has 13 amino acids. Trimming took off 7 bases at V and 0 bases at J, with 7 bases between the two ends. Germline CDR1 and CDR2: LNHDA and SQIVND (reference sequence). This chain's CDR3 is CASNDNSGNTIYF. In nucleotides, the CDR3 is TGTGCCAGTAATGACAACTCTGGAAACACCATATATTTT.

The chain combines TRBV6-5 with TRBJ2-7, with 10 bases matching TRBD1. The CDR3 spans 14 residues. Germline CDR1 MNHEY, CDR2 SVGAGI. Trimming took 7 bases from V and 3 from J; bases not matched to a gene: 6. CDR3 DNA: TGTGCCAGCACCCCCAGGACAGGGGGCTACGAGCAGTACTTC. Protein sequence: CASTPRTGGYEQYF.

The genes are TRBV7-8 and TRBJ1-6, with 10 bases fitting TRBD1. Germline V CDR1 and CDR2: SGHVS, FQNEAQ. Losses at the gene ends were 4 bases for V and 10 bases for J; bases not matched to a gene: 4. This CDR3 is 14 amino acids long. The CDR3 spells CASSWDRGRSPLHF. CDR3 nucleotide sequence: TGTGCCAGCAGCTGGGACAGGGGAAGGTCACCCCTCCACTTT. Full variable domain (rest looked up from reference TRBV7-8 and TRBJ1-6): GAGVSQSPRYKVAKRGQDVALRCDPISGHVSLFWYQQALGQGPEFLTYFQNEAQLDKSGLPSDRFFAERPEGSVSTLKIQRTQQEDSAVYLCASSWDRGRSPLHFGNGTRLTVT.

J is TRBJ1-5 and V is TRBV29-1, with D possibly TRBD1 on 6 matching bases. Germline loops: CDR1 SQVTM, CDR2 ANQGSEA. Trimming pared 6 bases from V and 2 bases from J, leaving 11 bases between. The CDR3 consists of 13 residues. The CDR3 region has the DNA TGCAGCGTACAGGGAGGGGGCAATCAGCCCCAGCATTTT. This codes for CSVQGGGNQPQHF.

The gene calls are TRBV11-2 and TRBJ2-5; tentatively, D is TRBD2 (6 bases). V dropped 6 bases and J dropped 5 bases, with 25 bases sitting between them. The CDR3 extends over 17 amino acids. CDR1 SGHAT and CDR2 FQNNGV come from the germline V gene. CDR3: CASREGRATSLRETQYF. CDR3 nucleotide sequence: TGTGCCAGCAGAGAGGGGCGGGCCACTAGCTTGAGGGAGACCCAGTACTTC.

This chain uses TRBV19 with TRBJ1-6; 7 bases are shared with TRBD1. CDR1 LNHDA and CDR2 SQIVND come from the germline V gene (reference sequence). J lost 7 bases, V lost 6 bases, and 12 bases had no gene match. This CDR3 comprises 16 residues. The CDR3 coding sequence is TGTGCCAGTAGAGCAACAGGGGCGGGAATGAATTCACCCCTCCACTTT. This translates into CASRATGAGMNSPLHF.

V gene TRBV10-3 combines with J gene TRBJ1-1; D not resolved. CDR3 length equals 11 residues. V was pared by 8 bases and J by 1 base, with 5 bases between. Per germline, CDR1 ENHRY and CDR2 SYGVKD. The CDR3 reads CAIAGNTEAFF. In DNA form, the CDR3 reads TGTGCCATCGCAGGGAACACTGAAGCTTTCTTT.

Here the CDR3 DNA reads TGTGCCAGCAGCCCCTTTCCTACATTACTAGCGGGGGGATCCTACAATGAGCAGTTCTTC. Its protein product is CASSPFPTLLAGGSYNEQFF. The chain couples TRBV9 to TRBJ2-1; TRBD2 matches 12 bases. Germline CDR1 reads SGDLS; CDR2 reads YYNGEE. The V segment lost 4 bases and the J segment 1 base; nucleotides outside the gene matches: 15. The CDR3 covers 20 residues.

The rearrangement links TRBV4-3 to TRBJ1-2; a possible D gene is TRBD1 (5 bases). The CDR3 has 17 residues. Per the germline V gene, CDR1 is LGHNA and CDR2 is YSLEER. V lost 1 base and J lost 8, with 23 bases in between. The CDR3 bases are TGCGCCAGCAGCCAAGTAGGCGGTTCTGGGATTTCAGGGGGCTACACCTTC. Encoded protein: CASSQVGGSGISGGYTF.

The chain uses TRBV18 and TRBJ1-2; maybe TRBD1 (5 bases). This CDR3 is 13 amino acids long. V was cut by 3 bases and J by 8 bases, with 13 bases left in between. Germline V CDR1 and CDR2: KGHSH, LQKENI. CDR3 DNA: TGTGCCAGCTCACCCGGAGGGGCCCGGGGCTACACCTTC. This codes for CASSPGGARGYTF.